Given below is one T cell receptor (beta chain) in context. Germline V CDR1 and CDR2: SGHVS, FNYEAQ. The CDR3 consists of 15 residues. V lost 6 bases to trimming and J lost 3 bases, with 12 bases between them. The sample comes from a study of blood T cell repertoires in COVID-19. Background on the study: Acute-phase and convalescent COVID-19 samples originated in the United States, Italy and Spain. PBMCs, B-cell-depleted T cells, or T cells were the source of the cDNA or gDNA that made up the material.

Libraries were prepared by immunoSEQ multiplex PCR; TCRdb keeps only in-frame clonotypes and omits some of them. The sample has 200,000 or so clones; approximately 80% are singletons. Clinical histories supplied by participants themselves formed the basis of cohort assignment. The sequenced sample consisted of PBMCs or T cells enriched from blood (not recorded which). The V gene is TRBV7-6, the J gene TRBJ2-6, with D possibly matching TRBD1 (6 bases). The origin of this receptor is a woman aged 40 to 55 with acute COVID-19. The CDR3 nucleotides read TGTGCCAGCAGAATAGGGGGAAGTGGGGCCAACGTCCTGACTTTC. It translates to CASRIGGSGANVLTF. Filled out from reference TRBV7-6 and TRBJ2-6, the complete variable domain reads GAGVSQSPRYKVTKRGQDVALRCDPISGHVSLYWYRQALGQGPEFLTYFNYEAQQDKSGLPNDRFSAERPEGSISTLTIQRTEQRDSAMYRCASRIGGSGANVLTFGAGSRLTVL.